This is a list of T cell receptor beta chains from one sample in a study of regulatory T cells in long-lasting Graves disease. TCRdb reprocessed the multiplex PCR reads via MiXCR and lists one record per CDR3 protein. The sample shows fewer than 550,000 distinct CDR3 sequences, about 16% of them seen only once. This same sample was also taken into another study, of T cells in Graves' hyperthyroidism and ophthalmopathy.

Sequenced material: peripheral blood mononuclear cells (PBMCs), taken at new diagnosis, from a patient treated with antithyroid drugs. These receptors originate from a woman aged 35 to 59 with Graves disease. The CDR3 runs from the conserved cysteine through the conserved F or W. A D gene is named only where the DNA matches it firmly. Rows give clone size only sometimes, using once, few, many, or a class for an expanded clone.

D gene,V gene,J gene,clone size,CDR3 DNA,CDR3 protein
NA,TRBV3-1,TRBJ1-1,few,TGTGCCAGCAGCCAATGGGGCATGAACACTGAAGCTTTCTTT,CASSQWGMNTEAFF
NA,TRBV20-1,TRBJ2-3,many,TGCAGTGCTCAAACGGGGGGCGATACGCAGTATTTT,CSAQTGGDTQYF
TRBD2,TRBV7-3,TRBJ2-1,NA,TGTGCCAGCAGCTTGGATAGCGGGTCCTACAGTGAGCAGTTCTTC,CASSLDSGSYSEQFF
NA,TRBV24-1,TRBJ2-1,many,TGTGCCACCAGTGGTGGGGTTGAGCAGTTCTTC,CATSGGVEQFF
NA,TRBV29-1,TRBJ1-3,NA,TGCAGCGCCTCGGGTGGCTCTGGAAACACCATATATTTT,CSASGGSGNTIYF
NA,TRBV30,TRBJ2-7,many,TGTGCCTGGAACAGGGATTCCTACGAGCAGTACTTC,CAWNRDSYEQYF
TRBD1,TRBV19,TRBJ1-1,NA,TGTGCCAGTAGTATTCAGGGACAGGTGGTGAACACTGAAGCTTTCTTT,CASSIQGQVVNTEAFF
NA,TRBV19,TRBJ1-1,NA,TGTGCCAGTAGTTCCCCCCCGGGAGAAAACACTGAAGCTTTCTTT,CASSSPPGENTEAFF
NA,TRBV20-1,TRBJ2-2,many,TGCAGTGCTAGAGCAGCACAACTGAACACCGGGGAGCTGTTTTTT,CSARAAQLNTGELFF
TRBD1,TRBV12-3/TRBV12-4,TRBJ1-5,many,TGTGCCAGCACCTTACAGGGGGTTGGGCAGCCCCAGCATTTT,CASTLQGVGQPQHF
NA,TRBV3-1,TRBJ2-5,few,TGTGCCAGCAGCCAAGATCAAACTAGAAGGACCCAGTACTTC,CASSQDQTRRTQYF
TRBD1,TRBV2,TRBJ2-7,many,TGTGCCAGCCTCAGGACAGGGGGTCTCGGCGAGCAGTACTTC,CASLRTGGLGEQYF
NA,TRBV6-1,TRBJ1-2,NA,TGTGCCAGCAGTGAGGGGTTCTATGGCTACACCTTC,CASSEGFYGYTF
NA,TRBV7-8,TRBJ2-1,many,TGTGCCAGCAGCTTAGCTTCGTTGGGACTTGCCTACAATGAGCAGTTCTTC,CASSLASLGLAYNEQFF
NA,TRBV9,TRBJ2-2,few,TGTGCCAGCAGCGTAGTTCAGGGGCCCGTCACCGGGGAGCTGTTTTTT,CASSVVQGPVTGELFF
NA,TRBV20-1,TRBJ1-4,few,TGCAGTGCTAGGGAGAGCGGTTATGAAAAACTGTTTTTT,CSARESGYEKLFF
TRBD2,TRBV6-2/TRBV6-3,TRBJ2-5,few,TGTGCCAGCAGTCACCAAGCGGGGGGGCGCGAGACCCAGTACTTC,CASSHQAGGRETQYF
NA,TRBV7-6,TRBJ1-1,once,TGTGCCAGCAGCTTAGGGGAGTACACTGAAGCTTTCTTT,CASSLGEYTEAFF
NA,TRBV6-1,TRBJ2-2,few,TGTGCCAGCAGAACCCTCGGGAGCGAAGCCGCGAACACCGGGGAGCTGTTTTTT,CASRTLGSEAANTGELFF
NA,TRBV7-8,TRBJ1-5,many,TGTGCCAGCAGCGGAACAGCGAATCAGCCCCAGCATTTT,CASSGTANQPQHF
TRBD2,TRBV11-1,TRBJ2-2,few,TGTGCCAGCAGCTTGATTAGCGGGGGGAACACCGGGGAGCTGTTTTTT,CASSLISGGNTGELFF
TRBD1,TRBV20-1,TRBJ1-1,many,TGCAGTGCTCCCGGGACAGGGGGCACTGAAGCTTTCTTT,CSAPGTGGTEAFF
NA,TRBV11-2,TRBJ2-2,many,TGTGCCAGCAGCTTCGGGCGCGGGAACACCGGGGAGCTGTTTTTT,CASSFGRGNTGELFF
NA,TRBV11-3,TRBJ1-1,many,TGTGCCAGCAGCACTAATGGGCACCACACTGAAGCTTTCTTT,CASSTNGHHTEAFF
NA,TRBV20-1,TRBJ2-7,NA,TGCAGTGTACTCGGGGGAAACTACGAGCAGTACTTC,CSVLGGNYEQYF
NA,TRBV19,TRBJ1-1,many,TGTGCCAGTAGTATTTGGAACACTGAAGCTTTCTTT,CASSIWNTEAFF
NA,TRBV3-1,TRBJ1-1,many,TGTGCCAGCAGCCAAATGACAGTAATCACTGAAGCTTTCTTT,CASSQMTVITEAFF
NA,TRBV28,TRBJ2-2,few,TGTGCCAGCACCGCCCGAGGGGGGGACACAGATGGGTGGACCGGGGAGCTGTTTTTT,CASTARGGDTDGWTGELFF
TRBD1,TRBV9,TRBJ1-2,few,TGTGCCAGCAGCGGCGACAGGGCGCTGGGCTACACCTTC,CASSGDRALGYTF
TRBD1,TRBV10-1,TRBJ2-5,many,TGCGCCAGCAGTGAGTCGGACAGGGTGGAGACCCAGTACTTC,CASSESDRVETQYF
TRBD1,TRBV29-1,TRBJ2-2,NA,TGCAGCGTTAGACCGGGACAGGGGGCAGGGACCGGGGAGCTGTTTTTT,CSVRPGQGAGTGELFF
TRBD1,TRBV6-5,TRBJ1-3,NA,TGTGCCAGCAGTTCAGGACAGGGGGCGGGCGGAAACACCATATATTTT,CASSSGQGAGGNTIYF
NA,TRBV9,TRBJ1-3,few,TGTGCCAGCAGCGTGTTCGGGAGCTCTGGAAACACCATATATTTT,CASSVFGSSGNTIYF
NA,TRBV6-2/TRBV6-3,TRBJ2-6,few,TGTGCCAGCAGTTACTCGGGTAGTGGGGCCAACGTCCTGGCTTTC,CASSYSGSGANVLAF
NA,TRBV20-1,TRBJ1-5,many,TGCAGTGCAGGGGCCGGGATTCAGCCCCAGCATTTT,CSAGAGIQPQHF
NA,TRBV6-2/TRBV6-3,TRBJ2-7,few,TGTGCCAGCAGTGAAGCCTGGACCCCGAACTACGAGCAGTACTTC,CASSEAWTPNYEQYF
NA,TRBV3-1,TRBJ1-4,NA,TGTGCCAGCAGCCAAGACCCCGGTGGCCGGGGTGAAAAACTGTTTTTT,CASSQDPGGRGEKLFF
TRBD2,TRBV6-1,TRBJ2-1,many,TGTGCCAGCAGTGTTGAACTAGCGGGGGGGCCCTGGACCTACAATGAGCAGTTCTTC,CASSVELAGGPWTYNEQFF
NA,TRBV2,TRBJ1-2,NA,TGTGCCAGCAGTGAATCACAGGACTATGGCTACACCTTC,CASSESQDYGYTF
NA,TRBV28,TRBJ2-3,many,TGTGCCAGCAGCTTATTTCAAAGCACAGATACGCAGTATTTT,CASSLFQSTDTQYF
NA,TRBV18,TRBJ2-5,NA,TGTGCCAGCTCACCACTGAACACACAAGAGACCCAGTACTTC,CASSPLNTQETQYF
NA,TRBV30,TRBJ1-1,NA,TGTGCCTGGAGTGTAAAGGCAAGGAGCGCTGAAGCTTTCTTT,CAWSVKARSAEAFF
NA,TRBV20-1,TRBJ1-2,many,TGCAGTGCTAGCCAAGGACAGTCAGGAGGCTACACCTTC,CSASQGQSGGYTF
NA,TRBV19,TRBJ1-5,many,TGTGCCAGTAGTATTCGGGTGACAGAACTAAATCAGCCCCAGCATTTT,CASSIRVTELNQPQHF
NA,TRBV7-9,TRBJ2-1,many,TGTGCCAGCAGCTTAGAACGATCGCCCAATGAGCAGTTCTTC,CASSLERSPNEQFF
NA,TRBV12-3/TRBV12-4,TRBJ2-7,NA,TGTGCCAGCAGCGCCCAGGGGCACGACGAGCAGTACTTC,CASSAQGHDEQYF